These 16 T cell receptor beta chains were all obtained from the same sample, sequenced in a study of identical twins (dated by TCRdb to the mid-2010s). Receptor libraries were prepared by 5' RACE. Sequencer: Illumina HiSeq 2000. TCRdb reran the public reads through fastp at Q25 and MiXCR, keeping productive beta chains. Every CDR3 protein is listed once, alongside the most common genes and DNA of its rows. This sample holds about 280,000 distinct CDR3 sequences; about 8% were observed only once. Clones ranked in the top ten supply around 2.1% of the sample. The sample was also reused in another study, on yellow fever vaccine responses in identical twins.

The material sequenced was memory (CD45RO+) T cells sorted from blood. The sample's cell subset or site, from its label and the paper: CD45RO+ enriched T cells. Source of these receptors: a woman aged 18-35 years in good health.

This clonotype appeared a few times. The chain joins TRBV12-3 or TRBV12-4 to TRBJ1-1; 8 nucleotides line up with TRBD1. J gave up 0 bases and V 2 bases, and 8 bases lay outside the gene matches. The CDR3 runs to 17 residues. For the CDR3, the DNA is TGTGCCAGCAGTTTACAGGGGGCCGTTGGCATGAACACTGAAGCTTTCTTT. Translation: CASSLQGAVGMNTEAFF.

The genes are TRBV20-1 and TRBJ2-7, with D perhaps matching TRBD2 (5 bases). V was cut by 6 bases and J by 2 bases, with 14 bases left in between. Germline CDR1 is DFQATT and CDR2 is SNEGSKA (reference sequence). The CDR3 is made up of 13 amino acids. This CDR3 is CSAKTIKTYEQYF. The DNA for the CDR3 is TGCAGTGCCAAGACTATCAAAACCTACGAGCAGTACTTC.

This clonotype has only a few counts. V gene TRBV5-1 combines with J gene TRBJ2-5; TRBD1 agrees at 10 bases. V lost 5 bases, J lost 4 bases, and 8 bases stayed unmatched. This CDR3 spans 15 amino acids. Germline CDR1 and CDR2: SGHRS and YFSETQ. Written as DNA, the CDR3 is TGCGCCAGCAGTCGAGGGACAGGGGCGGTAGAGACCCAGTACTTC. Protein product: CASSRGTGAVETQYF.

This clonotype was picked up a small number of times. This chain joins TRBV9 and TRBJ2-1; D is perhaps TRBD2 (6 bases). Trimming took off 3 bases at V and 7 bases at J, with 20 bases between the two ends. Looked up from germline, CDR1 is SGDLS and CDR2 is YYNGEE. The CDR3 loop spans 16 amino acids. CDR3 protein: CASSADYRTHGNEQFF. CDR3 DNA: TGTGCCAGCAGCGCGGACTATCGCACGCACGGGAATGAGCAGTTCTTC.

CDR3 in DNA: TGTGCCAGCAGTCAGCCGGGACAGGGGCGCGGTGGTGAAGCTTTCTTT. Its translation: CASSQPGQGRGGEAFF. The rearrangement links TRBV28 to TRBJ1-1; 10 positions match TRBD1. The CDR3 runs 16 residues. Germline V gene lookup returns CDR1 MDHEN and CDR2 SYDVKM. Losses at the gene ends were 5 bases for V and 7 bases for J; bases not matched to a gene: 13.

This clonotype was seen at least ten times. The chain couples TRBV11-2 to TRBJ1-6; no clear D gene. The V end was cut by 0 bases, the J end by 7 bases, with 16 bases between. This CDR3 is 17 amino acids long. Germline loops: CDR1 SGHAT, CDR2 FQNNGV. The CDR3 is CASSLESFLYRNSPLHF. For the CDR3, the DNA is TGTGCCAGCAGCTTAGAAAGCTTTCTGTACCGGAATTCACCCCTCCACTTT.

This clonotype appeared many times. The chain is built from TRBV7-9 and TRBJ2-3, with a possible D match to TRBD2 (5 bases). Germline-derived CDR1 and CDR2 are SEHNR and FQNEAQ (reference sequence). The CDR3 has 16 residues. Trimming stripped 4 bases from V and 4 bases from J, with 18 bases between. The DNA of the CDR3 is TGTGCCAGCAGCTCTAGCCGGGCGGTCGGGGCAGATACGCAGTATTTT. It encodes CASSSSRAVGADTQYF.

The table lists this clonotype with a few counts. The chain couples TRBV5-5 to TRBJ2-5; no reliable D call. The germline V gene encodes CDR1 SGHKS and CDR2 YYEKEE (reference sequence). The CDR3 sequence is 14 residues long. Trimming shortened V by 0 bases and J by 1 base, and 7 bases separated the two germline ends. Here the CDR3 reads CASSLGIPQETQYF. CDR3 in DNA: TGTGCCAGCAGCTTGGGCATTCCCCAAGAGACCCAGTACTTC.

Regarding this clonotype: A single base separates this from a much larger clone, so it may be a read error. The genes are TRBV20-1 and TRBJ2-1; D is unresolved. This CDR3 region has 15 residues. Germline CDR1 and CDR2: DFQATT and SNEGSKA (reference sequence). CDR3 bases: TGCTGTGCTAGAGATCTCCGTAGCTCCTACAATGAGCAGTTCTTC. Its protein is CCARDLRSSYNEQFF.

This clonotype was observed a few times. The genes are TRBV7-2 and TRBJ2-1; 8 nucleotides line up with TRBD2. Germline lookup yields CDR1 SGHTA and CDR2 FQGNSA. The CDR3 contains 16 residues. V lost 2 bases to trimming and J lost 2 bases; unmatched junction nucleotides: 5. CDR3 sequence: CASSLLGTRTYNEQFF. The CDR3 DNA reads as TGTGCCAGCAGCTTATTAGGGACTAGAACCTACAATGAGCAGTTCTTC.

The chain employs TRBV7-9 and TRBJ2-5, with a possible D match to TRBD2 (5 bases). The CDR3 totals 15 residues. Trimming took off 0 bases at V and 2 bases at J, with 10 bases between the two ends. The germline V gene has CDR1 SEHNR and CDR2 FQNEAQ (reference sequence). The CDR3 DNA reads TGTGCCAGCAGCTTAGCCTTAGCGAGGCAAGAGACCCAGTACTTC. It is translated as CASSLALARQETQYF.

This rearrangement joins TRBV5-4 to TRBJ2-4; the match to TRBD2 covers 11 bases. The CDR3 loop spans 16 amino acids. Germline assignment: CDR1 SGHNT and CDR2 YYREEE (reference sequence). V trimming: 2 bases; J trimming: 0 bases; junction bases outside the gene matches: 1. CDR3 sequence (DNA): TGTGCCAGCAGCTTTGGGACTAGCGGAGCCAAAAACATTCAGTACTTC. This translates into CASSFGTSGAKNIQYF.

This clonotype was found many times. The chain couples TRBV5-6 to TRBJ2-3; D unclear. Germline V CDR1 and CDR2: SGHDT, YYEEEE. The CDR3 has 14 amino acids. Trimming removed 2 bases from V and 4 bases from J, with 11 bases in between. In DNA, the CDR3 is TGTGCCAGCAGCTTTAGTACTTCGCCAGATACGCAGTATTTT. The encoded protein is CASSFSTSPDTQYF.

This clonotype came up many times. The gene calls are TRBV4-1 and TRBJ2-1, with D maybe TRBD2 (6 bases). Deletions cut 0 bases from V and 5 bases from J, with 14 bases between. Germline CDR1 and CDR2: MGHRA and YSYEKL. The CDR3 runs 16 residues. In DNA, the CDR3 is TGCGCCAGCAGCCAAGAAAGAATAGCGGCTAACAATGAGCAGTTCTTC. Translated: CASSQERIAANNEQFF.

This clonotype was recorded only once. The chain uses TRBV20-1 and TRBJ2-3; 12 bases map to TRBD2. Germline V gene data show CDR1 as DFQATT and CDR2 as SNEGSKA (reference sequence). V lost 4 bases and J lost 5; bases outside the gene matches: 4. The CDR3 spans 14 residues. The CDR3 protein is CSATTSGSGDTQYF. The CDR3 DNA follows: TGCAGTGCTACGACTAGCGGGAGTGGAGATACGCAGTATTTT.

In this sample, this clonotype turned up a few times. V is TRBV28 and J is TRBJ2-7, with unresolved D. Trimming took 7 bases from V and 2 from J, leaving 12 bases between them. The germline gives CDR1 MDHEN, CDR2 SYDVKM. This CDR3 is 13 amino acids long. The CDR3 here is CASNNVRTYEQYF. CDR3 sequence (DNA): TGTGCCAGCAATAATGTCCGAACCTACGAGCAGTACTTC. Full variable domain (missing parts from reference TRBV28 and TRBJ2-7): DVKVTQSSRYLVKRTGEKVFLECVQDMDHENMFWYRQDPGLGLRLIYFSYDVKMKEKGDIPEGYSVSREKKERFSLILESASTNQTSMYLCASNNVRTYEQYFGPGTRLTVT.